The 22 T cell receptor beta chains listed next were all sequenced from one sample in a study of T cells in Graves' hyperthyroidism and ophthalmopathy. The investigators amplified TCR beta CDR3 regions from RNA transcripts. TCR CDR3 regions were first amplified by RT-PCR with HTBI primers. TCRdb ran MiXCR on the multiplex PCR reads and lists one entry per CDR3 protein. Of about 640,000 distinct CDR3 sequences in the sample, about a fifth were seen once. The sequenced sample consisted of blood. These receptors were taken from a man aged 25 to 40 with Graves' ophthalmopathy.

V is TRBV19 and J is TRBJ2-7, with D perhaps TRBD1 (6 bases). V was clipped by 3 bases and J by 2 bases, with 17 bases between them. CDR1 is LNHDA and CDR2 is SQIVND in the germline V gene (reference sequence). This CDR3 comprises 16 residues. The CDR3 DNA reads TGTGCCAGTAGTATCAGGACAGCCAGGGGAGCCTACGAGCAGTACTTC. Its protein product is CASSIRTARGAYEQYF.

Notes on this clonotype: The conserved closing phenylalanine or tryptophan is absent in this CDR3, likely reflecting a read error. This chain uses TRBV19 with TRBJ1-2; D call uncertain. V lost 6 bases and J lost 4, with 9 bases in between. This CDR3 contains 12 residues. The germline CDR1 and CDR2 sequences are LNHDA and SQIVND (reference sequence). The CDR3 coding sequence is TGTGCCAGTAGGGGTCACCTCTATGGCTACACCCTC. Its protein is CASRGHLYGYTL.

This clonotype has a count of ten or more. The J gene is TRBJ2-3, the V gene TRBV28, with D unresolved. The CDR3 sequence is 13 residues long. Deletions cut 5 bases from V and 2 bases from J, with 8 bases between. Germline loops: CDR1 MDHEN, CDR2 SYDVKM. The CDR3: CASSPPPTDTQYF. In nucleotides, the CDR3 is TGTGCCAGCAGTCCCCCACCCACAGATACGCAGTATTTT.

In its sample, this clonotype was seen a few times. The rearrangement uses TRBV20-1 and TRBJ2-2; 8 bases are shared with TRBD1. The CDR3 is made up of 15 amino acids. Trimming took 1 base from V and 5 from J; bases not matched to a gene: 6. Germline-derived CDR1 and CDR2 are DFQATT and SNEGSKA (reference sequence). The CDR3 loop is CSARVVGTGTGELFF. CDR3 in DNA: TGCAGTGCTAGAGTCGTTGGGACAGGAACCGGGGAGCTGTTTTTT.

The gene calls are TRBV20-1 and TRBJ1-5, with 7 bases lining up with TRBD1. This CDR3 region has 15 residues. J was trimmed by 0 bases and V by 0 bases; bases with no gene match: 2. CDR1 is DFQATT, CDR2 SNEGSKA, per germline (reference sequence). Written as DNA, the CDR3 is TGCAGTGCTAGAGAGGACAGGTATAGCAATCAGCCCCAGCATTTT. Encoded protein: CSAREDRYSNQPQHF.

This clonotype was found many times. This CDR3 is CASSSGVNTEAFF. Here the CDR3 DNA reads TGTGCCAGCTCTTCAGGGGTGAACACTGAAGCTTTCTTT. This chain links TRBV18 with TRBJ1-1; D is possibly TRBD1 (6 bases). CDR1 and CDR2 (germline): KGHSH, LQKENI. The V end lost 6 bases, the J end lost 0 bases, and 8 bases lay between the germline ends. The CDR3 totals 13 residues.

Ten or more counts support this clonotype. This rearrangement joins TRBV11-2 to TRBJ1-2; D not resolved. The CDR3 has 14 residues. V shed 0 bases and J shed 2 bases, with 7 bases lying between them. CDR1 is SGHAT and CDR2 is FQNNGV in the germline V gene. As DNA, the CDR3 is TGTGCCAGCAGCTTAGAACACGGAAACTATGGCTACACCTTC. This encodes CASSLEHGNYGYTF.

CDR3 loop: CSARVGTRQNEQFF. The CDR3 DNA reads as TGCAGTGCTAGAGTCGGGACTAGGCAGAATGAGCAGTTCTTC. J is TRBJ2-1 and V is TRBV20-1, with 8 nucleotides matching TRBD2. J lost 7 bases, V lost 1 base, and 6 bases had no gene match. Germline CDR1 and CDR2: DFQATT and SNEGSKA (reference sequence). The CDR3 is 14 amino acids.

This chain uses TRBV20-1 with TRBJ2-3; D remains unclear. In germline, CDR1 is DFQATT, CDR2 SNEGSKA (reference sequence). V shed 2 bases and J shed 4 bases, with 16 bases lying between them. The CDR3 spans 15 residues. In DNA, the CDR3 is TGCAGTGCTAGAACGGGCGAGAGTAAGGCAGATACGCAGTATTTT. It codes for CSARTGESKADTQYF.

This rearrangement joins TRBV18 to TRBJ2-1; 7 positions match TRBD1. The CDR3 has 13 residues. Germline values: CDR1 KGHSH, CDR2 LQKENI. Trimming cost V 3 bases and J 10 bases; bases outside gene matches: 6. The CDR3 DNA sequence: TGTGCCAGCTCACCGGCGAACAGGGGAGAGCAGTTCTTC. Translation gives CASSPANRGEQFF. The entire variable domain, with the rest obtained from reference TRBV18 and TRBJ2-1, is as follows: NAGVMQNPRHLVRRRGQEARLRCSPMKGHSHVYWYRQLPEEGLKFMVYLQKENIIDESGMPKERFSAEFPKEGPSILRIQQVVRGDSAAYFCASSPANRGEQFFGPGTRLTVL.

This clonotype was detected a few times. This sequence joins TRBV30 and TRBJ1-4, with D perhaps TRBD1 (6 bases). Germline V gives CDR1 GTSNPN, CDR2 SVGIG (reference sequence). V was clipped by 5 bases and J by 3 bases, with 16 bases between them. The length of the CDR3 is 15 residues. CDR3 sequence: CAWGIGGASNEKLFF. CDR3 DNA: TGTGCCTGGGGGATTGGGGGCGCATCTAATGAAAAACTGTTTTTT.

The CDR3: CASSQSPSTGNEQYF. The CDR3 nucleotides read TGCGCCAGCAGCCAATCGCCTTCGACAGGGAACGAGCAGTACTTC. The rearrangement uses TRBV4-1 and TRBJ2-7; 7 nucleotides match TRBD1. Germline-derived CDR1 and CDR2 are MGHRA and YSYEKL. The CDR3 runs to 15 residues. The junction had 9 bases not matched to a gene; V was cut back by 2 bases and J by 5 bases.

The V and J genes are TRBV19 and TRBJ2-7, with D possibly TRBD1 on 6 matching bases. The CDR3 has 16 residues. V was shortened by 6 bases and J by 0 bases, with 18 bases between the two germline ends. The germline V gene encodes CDR1 LNHDA and CDR2 SQIVND (reference sequence). The CDR3 loop reads CASSLNRDTSSYEQYF. CDR3 DNA: TGTGCCAGTAGCTTGAACCGGGACACGAGCTCCTACGAGCAGTACTTC.

A few counts support this clonotype. The V call is TRBV20-1, the J call TRBJ1-1, with TRBD1 as a possible D gene (6 bases). The CDR3 extends over 14 amino acids. Germline V gives CDR1 DFQATT, CDR2 SNEGSKA (reference sequence). V lost 2 bases to trimming and J lost 1 base, with 11 bases between them. The DNA for the CDR3 is TGCAGTGCTAGAATTTTGACAGGGAACACTGAAGCTTTCTTT. Encoded protein: CSARILTGNTEAFF.

V is TRBV28 and J is TRBJ1-2; 12 positions agree with TRBD1. Trimming took 3 bases from V and 4 from J; bases not matched to a gene: 12. There are 18 residues in the CDR3. Germline V gene lookup returns CDR1 MDHEN and CDR2 SYDVKM. The CDR3 bases are TGTGCCAGCAGTTTGCCACCGGGACAGGGGGCTTCGTTCTATGGCTACACCTTC. Encoded protein: CASSLPPGQGASFYGYTF.

The chain couples TRBV29-1 to TRBJ2-1, with D possibly TRBD2 on 5 matching bases. Trimming stripped 4 bases from V and 7 bases from J, with 8 bases between. The CDR3 runs to 11 residues. Germline CDR1 is SQVTM and CDR2 is ANQGSEA. In DNA, the CDR3 is TGCAGCGTTGCACGAGGGAATGAGCAGTTCTTC. As protein: CSVARGNEQFF.

This chain uses TRBV6-1 with TRBJ1-5; TRBD1 aligns across 8 bases. With V trimmed by 7 bases and J by 2 bases, 13 bases remained unmatched. The germline V gene encodes CDR1 MNHNS and CDR2 SASEGT. This CDR3 spans 17 amino acids. The CDR3 is CASTPTDDRGRNQPQHF. The CDR3 DNA is TGTGCCAGCACCCCGACGGACGACAGGGGACGCAATCAGCCCCAGCATTTT.

This clonotype showed up just a few times. This chain connects TRBV30 to TRBJ2-7; D gene unclear. Trimming pared 2 bases from V and 6 bases from J, leaving 11 bases between. The germline gives CDR1 GTSNPN, CDR2 SVGIG (reference sequence). This CDR3 region has 12 residues. The CDR3 nucleotides read TGTGCCTGGAGTTCGGCCGTCTCCGAGCAGTACTTC. It codes for CAWSSAVSEQYF.

This clonotype turned up a few times. This chain joins TRBV7-2 and TRBJ2-7; the D is unclear. The length of the CDR3 is 14 residues. V lost 5 bases, J lost 1 base, and 12 bases lay in between. The germline V gene has CDR1 SGHTA and CDR2 FQGNSA. For the CDR3, the DNA is TGTGCCAGCAGCACCCCGGCCCCTTCCTACGAGCAGTACTTC. This translates into CASSTPAPSYEQYF.

This clonotype was found a few times. This chain connects TRBV4-1 to TRBJ2-7, with 10 bases aligning to TRBD2. CDR1 and CDR2 (germline): MGHRA, YSYEKL. J lost 0 bases, V lost 4 bases, and 3 bases had no gene match. CDR3 length: 15 residues. CDR3: CASSRPSGSSYEQYF. The CDR3, as DNA: TGCGCCAGCAGCCGTCCTAGCGGGAGCTCCTACGAGCAGTACTTC.

This clonotype was detected many times. The chain recombines TRBV12-3 or TRBV12-4 with TRBJ2-2, with D unclear. The V end was cut by 3 bases, the J end by 7 bases, with 6 bases between. This CDR3 comprises 12 residues. As DNA, the CDR3 is TGTGCCAGCAGTTTGTCTGGCGGGGAGCTGTTTTTT. Amino acid sequence: CASSLSGGELFF.

The sample holds many counts of this clonotype. V is TRBV6-1 and J is TRBJ2-7; 12 positions match TRBD2. This CDR3 contains 15 residues. The V gene's germline CDR1 is MNHNS and CDR2 SASEGT. Unmatched junction bases numbered 5, after V lost 6 bases and J lost 2 bases. The CDR3 DNA reads as TGTGCCAGCAGCTCTTGGACTAGCGGGACCTACGAGCAGTACTTC. The encoded protein is CASSSWTSGTYEQYF.